Sequencing of this TCR beta chain was carried out in a study of cytomegalovirus exposure and HLA in healthy donors. Study background: Inside one of the first data releases sat about 85 million unique TCRs taken from HLA-typed donors.

PCR primers comprised 60 Vbeta and 13 Jbeta primers. The protocol was immunoSEQ multiplex PCR, while the TCRdb copy is restricted to in-frame clones and leaves out a portion. Among approximately 140,000 clones listed, over 60% were seen once. The V and J ends lost 4 bases and 1 base, in that order; junction bases with no gene match: 3. This CDR3 has 15 amino acids. CDR1 is PRHDT, CDR2 FYEKMQ, per germline (reference sequence). This clonotype was obtained from a man aged 40-50 years in good health and CMV-seropositive. This chain connects TRBV13 to TRBJ2-7; TRBD2 matches at 11 bases. Sequenced: PBMCs. CDR3 nucleotides: TGTGCCAGCAGCTCTCGACTAGCGGGGTCCTACGAGCAGTACTTC. Translating gives CASSSRLAGSYEQYF. The variable domain in full, with the rest retrieved from reference TRBV13 and TRBJ2-7, is AAGVIQSPRHLIKEKRETATLKCYPIPRHDTVYWYQQGPGQDPQFLISFYEKMQSDKGSIPDRFSAQQFSDYHSELNMSSLELGDSALYFCASSSRLAGSYEQYFGPGTRLTVT.